This paragraph reports one T cell receptor (beta chain). The record originates from a study of CD8+ T cells in alopecia areata. In each case, RNA was isolated and then reverse transcribed into cDNA as the sequencing template. Only in-frame clones appear in the TCRdb table, and some are missing; sequencing was by immunoSEQ multiplex PCR. Of hundreds of thousands of clones in the sample, roughly two thirds were seen once. Lesional scalp tissue (obtained by punch biopsy) and peripheral blood were collected from alopecia areata patients. The CDR3 is made up of 13 amino acids. CDR1 LNHDA and CDR2 SQIVND come from the germline V gene (reference sequence). Germline trimming cut 4 bases from V and 4 bases from J; bases unmatched to any gene: 1.

This chain links TRBV19 with TRBJ1-5; TRBD1 matches at 7 bases. The receptor was isolated from a human donor with alopecia areata. The sample here was CD4+ T cells sorted from blood, taken at week 0. The CDR3 loop reads CASSTTGNQPQHF. The CDR3, as DNA: TGTGCCAGTAGTACGACAGGGAATCAGCCCCAGCATTTT.